This T cell receptor beta chain was recovered during a study of T cells expressing NK-cell markers. Background on the study: Eight donors were sequenced, seven testing HCMV-seropositive and one testing seronegative. Regarding the study as a whole: NKG2C+ dominant clonotypes from over five donors made up roughly 1.0-8% of CD8+ T cells. The CD3+CD56-NKG2C+ fraction of a few donors was likewise dominated by these clonotypes.

Beta-chain TCR cDNA was generated via 5'RACE template switching with UMIs. TCRdb re-called the 5' RACE reads and gives one entry per CDR3 protein, without DNA. The repertoire table contains about 550,000 distinct CDR3 sequences. A remark on this clonotype: What it binds is not known.

This CDR3 region has 11 residues. Germline CDR1 MNHEY, CDR2 SVGEGT. The chain links TRBV6-2 or TRBV6-3 to TRBJ2-2; TCRdb indicates TRBD1, and absent DNA this call remains unverified. Sequencing was performed on blood T cells: a sorted CD56 or NKG2C T cell subset, CD4+ or CD8+ T cells, or bulk PBMC T cells (not recorded which). This TCR was recovered from a man aged 18-30 years in good health. The CDR3 region is CASTPGGELFF.